This TCR beta chain was found in a study of blood T cell repertoires in COVID-19. The V gene's germline CDR1 is SGHTA and CDR2 FQGNSA. V lost 1 base and J lost 3, with 9 bases in between. This CDR3 has 14 amino acids. Profiled with immunoSEQ multiplex PCR; TCRdb holds only in-frame clones, not every one. The sample includes approximately 120,000 clones, 85% to 90% of them seen just once. The chain links TRBV7-2 to TRBJ2-5, with D possibly being TRBD1 (6 bases). This clonotype was sampled from a human donor in a cohort sampled during active COVID-19. Specimen: peripheral blood. The CDR3 DNA reads as TGTGCCAGCAGCTTAGGGGGGCGGGAAGAGACCCAGTACTTC. It codes for CASSLGGREETQYF. The complete variable domain, with remaining parts taken from reference TRBV7-2 and TRBJ2-5, reads GAGVSQSPSNKVTEKGKDVELRCDPISGHTALYWYRQSLGQGLEFLIYFQGNSAPDKSGLPSDRFSAERTGGSVSTLTIQRTQQEDSAVYLCASSLGGREETQYFGPGTRLLVL.